The clone carrying this T cell receptor beta chain was recorded at least ten times. Its specificity is not known. This entry is derived from a study of regulatory T cells in long-lasting Graves disease. Whole-study context: Those Graves' patients who were newly diagnosed had been on antithyroid drugs under 3 months. Study-wide results and limits: Only peripheral blood was studied, not thyroid tissue.

This CDR3 has 13 amino acids. J gave up 7 bases and V 2 bases, and 1 base lay outside the gene matches. Per the germline V gene, CDR1 is MRHNA and CDR2 is SNTAGT. TCR beta libraries were built with iRepertoire HTBI primers and Arm-PCR of CDR3 regions. TCRdb fed the multiplex PCR reads into MiXCR, producing one record per CDR3 protein. The sample carries hundreds of thousands of distinct CDR3 sequences, roughly a sixth recorded once. The time point here: newly diagnosed GD, antithyroid drugs for less than 3 months. The TCR library used RNA extracted from PBMCs. Separately, the same data were catalogued under a study of T cells in Graves' hyperthyroidism and ophthalmopathy. That report adds: Exclusion of a patient resulted from uncontrolled infection, other autoimmune disease, pregnancy or lactation. Ophthalmopathy was told apart from stable hyperthyroidism by a 13 V-J model.

This receptor was identified in a middle-aged man with Graves disease. Sequencing was performed on peripheral blood mononuclear cells (PBMCs), taken at new diagnosis, from a patient treated with antithyroid drugs. This chain uses TRBV6-4 with TRBJ2-2; 7 nucleotides line up with TRBD1. In DNA form, the CDR3 reads TGTGCCAGCAGTGACAGGGGGCACGGGGAGCTGTTTTTT. Translating gives CASSDRGHGELFF.